The clone carrying this TCR beta chain appeared many times. Previously described methods and listed TCR primers produced bulk TCR libraries. TCRdb independently ran MiXCR on the PCR reads; one entry per CDR3 protein. There are around 65,000 distinct CDR3 sequences in the sample; less than 20% occur only once, and roughly 1.4% lies in the top ten. The sample originates from a study of molecular identifiers for immune sequencing clone quantification. Study-wide background: Within a replicate experiment, RNA obtained from either about 20,000 or 100,000 naive CD8 cells was divided into five aliquots, and four of those aliquots were then sequenced.

Libraries from naive CD8 cells were generated from about 20,000 to 1,000,000 sorted cells (with 10%, 30% or 50% RNA). Sorting captured naive CD8 T cells as CD8+CD4-CCR7+CD45RA+. This clonotype was sampled from a human donor in good health. Some libraries in this study had Jurkat cell RNA spiked in. Sequencing was carried out using naive CD8+ T cells from blood, with Jurkat cell RNA spiked in. Subset meaning: FACS-sorted CD8+CD4-CCR7+CD45RA+ naive T cells.

The CDR3 DNA reads as TGTGCCAGCTTGCAGGGATACACCGGGGAGCTGTTTTTT. It specifies CASLQGYTGELFF. The rearrangement links TRBV19 to TRBJ2-2; the D gene is possibly TRBD1 (5 bases). CDR1 is LNHDA, CDR2 SQIVND, per germline (reference sequence). V shed 9 bases and J shed 3 bases, with 11 bases lying between them. The CDR3 consists of 13 residues.